This is a list of T cell receptor beta chains from one sample in a study of cytomegalovirus exposure and HLA in healthy donors. Profiled with immunoSEQ multiplex PCR; TCRdb holds only in-frame clones, not every one. The data contain about 92,000 clones, 70% to 90% of them seen just once; the ten biggest clones take up about 5.6%. Input material: PBMCs. The source is a woman between 18 and 30 years old in good health and CMV-seropositive. Each CDR3 is given with its conserved first and last residue. The D gene is left open where the match is weak. A row's size may be missing; if present it is once, few, many or a size class.

size: few; D: .; J: TRBJ1-4; V: TRBV4-1; DNA: TGCGCCAGCAGTCGACAGGCCGGCATAAATGAAAAACTGTTTTTT; CDR3: CASSRQAGINEKLFF
size: once; D: .; J: TRBJ2-7; V: TRBV4-1; DNA: TGCGCCAGCAGCCCCAGGACAGCTAGTACCTACGAGCAGTACTTC; CDR3: CASSPRTASTYEQYF
size: .; D: TRBD2; J: TRBJ2-7; V: TRBV13; DNA: TGTGCCAGCAGCTTATCGGCATGGGGGGGTTCCCACGAGCAGTACTTC; CDR3: CASSLSAWGGSHEQYF
size: .; D: .; J: TRBJ2-7; V: TRBV7-5; DNA: TGTGCCAGAGAAGCTAGCGGGGCTCCCTACGAGCAGTACTTC; CDR3: CAREASGAPYEQYF
size: .; D: .; J: TRBJ1-3; V: TRBV28; DNA: TGTGCCAGCAGTTTTCACAGGGCGTCTGGAAACACCATATATTTT; CDR3: CASSFHRASGNTIYF
size: .; D: .; J: TRBJ1-3; V: TRBV29-1; DNA: TGCAGCGTTGAAAGACAGGACGGGGACACCATATATTTT; CDR3: CSVERQDGDTIYF
size: .; D: .; J: TRBJ1-1; V: TRBV10-3; DNA: TGTGCCATCAGCGTACTACAAGAGAATGAAGCTTTCTTT; CDR3: CAISVLQENEAFF
size: .; D: TRBD2; J: TRBJ2-1; V: TRBV18; DNA: TGTGCCAGCTCACCACCGGGACTAGGAGCGGCTGAGCAGTTCTTC; CDR3: CASSPPGLGAAEQFF
size: .; D: TRBD1; J: TRBJ2-7; V: TRBV5-1; DNA: TGCGCCAGCAGGCTAACGCCTGGGACAGTCTACGAGCAGTACTTC; CDR3: CASRLTPGTVYEQYF
size: .; D: TRBD1; J: TRBJ2-7; V: TRBV30; DNA: TGTGCCTGGAGGGGACGGGGGACAGGGGAGGACGAGCAGTACTTC; CDR3: CAWRGRGTGEDEQYF
size: .; D: .; J: TRBJ1-2; V: TRBV27; DNA: TGTGCCAGCAGCCCCGGGGGGCTTGGCTACACCTTC; CDR3: CASSPGGLGYTF
size: .; D: TRBD1; J: TRBJ2-7; V: TRBV6-1; DNA: TGTGCCAGCCAGGGGGACATCTACGAGCAGTACTTC; CDR3: CASQGDIYEQYF
size: .; D: .; J: TRBJ1-2; V: TRBV5-1; DNA: TGCGCCAGCAGCTCGGACCTAGGAGGTGGCTACACCTTC; CDR3: CASSSDLGGGYTF
size: .; D: TRBD1; J: TRBJ2-1; V: TRBV7-9; DNA: TGTGCCAGCAGCTTGGGACAGCAGAATGAGCAGTTCTTC; CDR3: CASSLGQQNEQFF
size: .; D: .; J: TRBJ1-5; V: TRBV2; DNA: TGTGCCAGCAGGGACAGAGAGCAGCCCCAGCATTTT; CDR3: CASRDREQPQHF
size: few; D: .; J: TRBJ2-7; V: TRBV7-9; DNA: TGTGCCAGCAGCCCTCCACGGGGGGCGTCTGCCGAGCAGTACTTC; CDR3: CASSPPRGASAEQYF
size: few; D: TRBD1; J: TRBJ2-7; V: TRBV6-1; DNA: TGTGCCAGCAGTGACCTGACAGGGGGTTACGAGCAGTACTTC; CDR3: CASSDLTGGYEQYF
size: .; D: TRBD2; J: TRBJ2-1; V: TRBV6-6; DNA: TGTGCCAGCAGAACCGGGACTAGTAACAATGAGCAGTTCTTC; CDR3: CASRTGTSNNEQFF
size: .; D: TRBD1; J: TRBJ1-4; V: TRBV25-1; DNA: TGTGCCAGCAGTGAACGGAAAGGGGGCGTCTCTGAAAAACTGTTTTTT; CDR3: CASSERKGGVSEKLFF
size: .; D: TRBD1; J: TRBJ1-5; V: TRBV4-2; DNA: TGTGCCAGCAGCCAAAAGGGTCGACAGGGGAGAGATCAGCCCCAGCATTTT; CDR3: CASSQKGRQGRDQPQHF
size: few; D: TRBD2; J: TRBJ2-3; V: TRBV6-1; DNA: TGTGCCAGCACCAATAGCGGGGGTACATCGGATACGCAGTATTTT; CDR3: CASTNSGGTSDTQYF
size: .; D: TRBD2; J: TRBJ2-1; V: TRBV6-1; DNA: TGTGCCACGCTAGCGGGAGACTACAATGAGCAGTTCTTC; CDR3: CATLAGDYNEQFF
size: .; D: .; J: TRBJ1-1; V: TRBV7-9; DNA: TGTGCCAGCAGCTTACGGGTGAGGGACACTGAAGCTTTCTTT; CDR3: CASSLRVRDTEAFF
size: .; D: TRBD1; J: TRBJ1-2; V: TRBV4-1; DNA: TGCGCCAGCAGCCAGGGACGACAGGGTCCCTATGGCTACACCTTC; CDR3: CASSQGRQGPYGYTF
size: .; D: TRBD1; J: TRBJ1-5; V: TRBV2; DNA: TGTGCCAGCGGGGGACAGCTCCTTAATCAGCCCCAGCATTTT; CDR3: CASGGQLLNQPQHF
size: once; D: .; J: TRBJ1-4; V: TRBV7-2; DNA: TGTGCCAGCAGCCGGGGGATCCTGAATGAAAAACTGTTTTTT; CDR3: CASSRGILNEKLFF
size: .; D: TRBD2; J: TRBJ2-2; V: TRBV7-6; DNA: TGTGCCAGCAGCCCCCGAGGACTAGCGGGAGGGCCCGGGGAGCTGTTTTTT; CDR3: CASSPRGLAGGPGELFF
size: .; D: .; J: TRBJ1-2; V: TRBV5-6; DNA: TGTGCCAGCAGCTTGCCAACAATCTATGGCTACACCTTC; CDR3: CASSLPTIYGYTF
size: .; D: .; J: TRBJ1-6; V: TRBV27; DNA: TGTGCCAGCAGTCCGAGCTCCTATAATTCACCCCTCCACTTT; CDR3: CASSPSSYNSPLHF
size: .; D: TRBD1; J: TRBJ2-2; V: TRBV28; DNA: TGTGCCAGCAGCGTCGACAGGGAAGACACCGGGGAGCTGTTTTTT; CDR3: CASSVDREDTGELFF
size: .; D: .; J: TRBJ2-3; V: TRBV29-1; DNA: TGCAGCGTTGAAGATAGAGGAATGAGCACAGATACGCAGTATTTT; CDR3: CSVEDRGMSTDTQYF
size: .; D: .; J: TRBJ1-2; V: TRBV28; DNA: TGTGCCAGCAGTTTAACAGGGCGCTATGGCTACACCTTC; CDR3: CASSLTGRYGYTF
size: few; D: .; J: TRBJ1-1; V: TRBV4-1; DNA: TGCGCCAGCAGCCAAGAGAGACTAAACACTGAAGCTTTCTTT; CDR3: CASSQERLNTEAFF
size: .; D: .; J: TRBJ2-2; V: TRBV6-1; DNA: TGTGCCAGCAGTGAAGCGAGAGGAGGCTCCGGGGTATCCGGGGAGCTGTTTTTT; CDR3: CASSEARGGSGVSGELFF
size: .; D: .; J: TRBJ2-1; V: TRBV2; DNA: TGTGCCAGCAGGGGAATTGGGAGCTCCTACAATGAGCAGTTCTTC; CDR3: CASRGIGSSYNEQFF
size: .; D: .; J: TRBJ1-1; V: TRBV5-1; DNA: TGCGCCAGCAGTCCGGACGTTGGGGGGGCCGTTCGAGCTTTCTTT; CDR3: CASSPDVGGAVRAFF
size: .; D: TRBD1; J: TRBJ2-7; V: TRBV5-4; DNA: TGTGCCAGCAGCCCGGGCGGGACAGGGGCGATCTACGAGCAGTACTTC; CDR3: CASSPGGTGAIYEQYF
size: .; D: .; J: TRBJ2-7; V: TRBV27; DNA: TGTGCCAGCAGTCCAGACAGTAGAACCTACGAGCAGTACTTC; CDR3: CASSPDSRTYEQYF
size: .; D: .; J: TRBJ1-5; V: TRBV6-5; DNA: TGTGCCAGCAGTTACTCGGGGCAGAGAAATCAGCCCCAGCATTTT; CDR3: CASSYSGQRNQPQHF
size: .; D: TRBD2; J: TRBJ2-1; V: TRBV7-9; DNA: TGTGCCAGCAGCACAACTAGCGGGTCCTACAATGAGCAGTTCTTC; CDR3: CASSTTSGSYNEQFF
size: .; D: .; J: TRBJ2-5; V: TRBV4-1; DNA: TGCGCCAGCAGCCCCTGGTCCGGGGAGATCCAGTACTTC; CDR3: CASSPWSGEIQYF
size: .; D: .; J: TRBJ1-6; V: TRBV6-1; DNA: TGTGCCAGCAGTGAAGCGCAAGGGGCAGGTGCACCCCTCCACTTT; CDR3: CASSEAQGAGAPLHF
size: once; D: .; J: TRBJ2-2; V: TRBV7-6; DNA: TGTGCCAGCAGCGCGACAGTCGACACCGGGGAGCTGTTTTTT; CDR3: CASSATVDTGELFF
size: .; D: .; J: TRBJ1-5; V: TRBV5-6; DNA: TGTGCCAGCAGCTTGGCAATGTTCAAGGGGAATCAGCCCCAGCATTTT; CDR3: CASSLAMFKGNQPQHF
size: once; D: TRBD2; J: TRBJ2-4; V: TRBV4-1; DNA: TGCGCCAGCAGCCAATCCGGGACTAGCCTCGAAAACATTCAGTACTTC; CDR3: CASSQSGTSLENIQYF
size: .; D: TRBD2; J: TRBJ2-3; V: TRBV25-1; DNA: TGTGCCAGCAGTTCTGGGACTAGCGGCACAGATACGCAGTATTTT; CDR3: CASSSGTSGTDTQYF
size: .; D: .; J: TRBJ1-1; V: TRBV7-9; DNA: TGTGCCAGCAGCTTACCGGGGGGCGCGAACACTGAAGCTTTCTTT; CDR3: CASSLPGGANTEAFF
size: .; D: TRBD2; J: TRBJ2-3; V: TRBV2; DNA: TGTGCCAGCAGGTCTAGCGGGAGGTGGGAAGATACGCAGTATTTT; CDR3: CASRSSGRWEDTQYF
size: .; D: TRBD1; J: TRBJ2-4; V: TRBV2; DNA: TGTGCCAGCAGTGAACTCCGGACAGGCATTCAGTACTTC; CDR3: CASSELRTGIQYF
size: .; D: TRBD2; J: TRBJ2-7; V: TRBV27; DNA: TGTGCCAGCACCCCTCGGACTAGCGGGGGGTTAAGCGAGCAGTACTTC; CDR3: CASTPRTSGGLSEQYF
size: .; D: TRBD1; J: TRBJ1-2; V: TRBV18; DNA: TGTGCCAGCTCACCACCCCGGACAGGGGCCTATGGCTACACCTTC; CDR3: CASSPPRTGAYGYTF
size: .; D: TRBD1; J: TRBJ1-2; V: TRBV7-9; DNA: TGTGCCAGCAGCTTAGCCATTCCGGGACAGGGAAAAAACTATGGCTACACCTTC; CDR3: CASSLAIPGQGKNYGYTF
size: once; D: TRBD2; J: TRBJ2-1; V: TRBV5-1; DNA: TGCGCCAGCAGCTCACAGCCTAGCGGAGCCTACAATGAGCAGTTCTTC; CDR3: CASSSQPSGAYNEQFF
size: .; D: .; J: TRBJ2-7; V: TRBV6-1; DNA: TGTGCCAGCACTGAAATGACAGGGACTGGGGCCTACGAGCAGTACTTC; CDR3: CASTEMTGTGAYEQYF
size: .; D: TRBD2; J: TRBJ2-1; V: TRBV7-8; DNA: TGTGCCAGCAGCGGCCGACTAGCGGCTAGCTCCTACAATGAGCAGTTCTTC; CDR3: CASSGRLAASSYNEQFF